A selection of T cell receptor beta chains follows, all from one sample in a study of T-cell memory formation after mild COVID-19. A single record per CDR3 protein comes from TCRdb applying MiXCR to the 5' RACE reads. The sample has over 500,000 distinct CDR3 sequences; 17% are singletons. The sample was PBMCs or a T cell subset sorted from them (not recorded which). The receptors were gathered from an adult woman who had mild COVID-19 (a few samples of this study predate the infection). Cell type and time point are not known. Each CDR3 is given with its conserved first and last residue.

TRBJ2-5 TRBV6-2/TRBV6-3 CASSYRWKETQYF
TRBJ1-1 TRBV6-2/TRBV6-3 CASTIWRDNTEAFF
TRBJ2-7 TRBV9 CASSVDSSSYEQYF
TRBJ2-7 TRBV4-1 CASRLDRGDYEQYF
TRBJ1-1 TRBV6-5 CASSYPPQGIAFF
TRBJ2-1 TRBV10-3 CAISLGNEQFF
TRBJ2-7 TRBV14 CASSQELGQGRPVRYF
TRBJ2-7 TRBV7-2 CASSLVRYEQYF
TRBJ2-1 TRBV7-2 CASSLVVLEGDNEQFF
TRBJ2-1 TRBV4-1 CASSQDTGRGPYNEQFF
TRBJ2-1 TRBV7-9 CASSPRIEFF
TRBJ1-1 TRBV6-6 CASSDLEAFF
TRBJ1-2 TRBV7-9 CASSWAGARGYTF
TRBJ1-1 TRBV7-9 CASSLGGSDNTEAFF
TRBJ2-4 TRBV20-1 CSARDLGGAKNIQYF
TRBJ2-3 TRBV5-6 CASLNAGPWENTDTQYF
TRBJ2-7 TRBV6-6 CASSYSGGLAGSIHEQYF
TRBJ2-7 TRBV24-1 CATSDLPDRGSEQYF